This T cell receptor (beta chain) was captured by sequencing in a study of human CD8 memory T cell subsets. General study points: Chao1-based estimation suggested that stem-like memory T cells exhibit greater diversity than precursor exhausted T cells. Whereas effector memory cells differed, stem-like memory and precursor exhausted T cells had comparably high diversity.

Duplicate approximately 150,000-cell vials of sorted CD8+ T cells per subset supplied the RNA. As concerns this clonotype: Its target is not known.

Preparation of the TCR beta libraries relied on UMI-labeled 5' RACE. Authors' data handling: Each of the TCR beta libraries had somewhere between 3,000 and 18,000 functional CDR3 beta clonotypes in it. Each CDR3 protein gets one entry in TCRdb, which reprocessed the 5' RACE reads and gives no DNA. The V and J calls shown here were made by TCRdb, not taken from the authors' results. This sample's table reports roughly 4,000 distinct CDR3 sequences. In germline, CDR1 is MRHNA, CDR2 SNTAGT. This CDR3 has 13 amino acids. Source material: CD8+ effector memory T cells (TEM) sorted from PBMCs. Subset denoted: effector memory CD8 T cells, CCR7- CD45RO+ CD95+. The receptor's source is a human donor in good health. V usage is TRBV6-4 and J usage is TRBJ2-7; without DNA, the TCRdb call of TRBD1 cannot be checked. The CDR3: CASSEDDRGEQYF.